Listed here is a single T cell receptor beta chain. Antigen unknown. These data come from a study of OX40 agonist ivuxolimab in advanced cancers. The CDR3 contains 16 residues. Per germline, CDR1 PRHDT and CDR2 FYEKMQ (reference sequence). Losses at the gene ends were 5 bases for V and 5 bases for J; bases not matched to a gene: 8. Overall study findings and caveats: Relative to CD4+, CD8+ T cells held more expanded clones on average.

Method: immunoSEQ multiplex PCR; TCRdb's copy keeps in-frame clones and lacks some. The sample gives 83,000 or so clones, 65% to 85% of which show up once; approximately 7% is in the top ten. Sequenced material: CD4+ or CD8+ T cells sorted from blood, taken in a trial of the OX40 agonist ivuxolimab. V is TRBV13 and J is TRBJ2-1; 11 bases line up with TRBD1. The source of this sequence is an adult with an advanced solid tumor such as melanoma, head and neck, liver or kidney cancer. The chain's CDR3 is CASSTTGTGGHNEQFF. In nucleotides, the CDR3 is TGTGCCAGCAGCACAACCGGGACAGGGGGTCACAATGAGCAGTTCTTC.